This T cell receptor (beta chain) was recovered during a study of blood T cell repertoires in COVID-19 (TCRdb year 2020). Background for the entire study: The collaborator samples originated in the United States, Italy and Spain and spanned the acute and convalescent phases of COVID-19. The material from the prospective study consisted of cDNA or gDNA derived from T cells, B-cell-depleted T cells, or PBMCs. Subjects who had been exposed to COVID-19, were actively infected with it, or had recovered from it provided the deeply sampled blood TCRbeta repertoires that made up the dataset. The repertoires were made available in a free public database intended to serve as a resource for research on the immune response to SARS-CoV-2. Samples came from the ongoing ImmuneRACE study (first 160 participants) plus 1,254 subjects from 6 global collaborators. Sample metadata almost always included a de-identified subject ID, COVID-19 status, age in years and sex. Where HLA class I and class II types were available, the types were taken from metadata supplied by the sample provider, not from assay-based typing. Findings and caveats that apply to the study as a whole: Clinical and demographic metadata were provided uncurated, with the amount varying by source and participant.

CDR1 and CDR2 were assigned from the germline V gene as SGHTA and FQGNSA. Reading from cysteine to phenylalanine, the CDR3 counts 16 amino acids. The retained sequence is limited to the CDR3, 48 bases, with the frame set at the first base. The junction shows trimming of 4 bases on V and 1 base on J, plus 15 bases between the germline ends. Whole blood was collected in K2EDTA tubes by collaborating institutions according to the institutions' own protocols. Collaborator samples were shipped for TCRbeta analysis as frozen whole blood, isolated PBMCs, or DNA extracted from either sample type. A word on this clone: Its antigen has not been determined. It has no much larger one-base neighbor in the sample; base qualities were not kept.

TCRbeta CDR3 regions were amplified from genomic DNA using the immunoSEQ Assay, a bias-controlled multiplex PCR. As for how the authors treated the data: Nucleated cell counts per sample were estimated from amplification of reference gene primers within the assay. To quantify the absolute abundance of each unique TCRbeta CDR3 rearrangement, sequence reads were collapsed and filtered. Productive Simpson clonality was computed per sample as the square root of Simpson's diversity index over productive rearrangements. TCRdb limited this immuneACCESS table to in-frame rearrangements with V and J called. A share of clones is missing; checked studies link under half to unresolved V genes, and the rest is unexplained. Clone size and the V and J calls come from that table; the DNA yielded D and trimming. The sample table lists under 300,000 clones, 75% to 90% of them with a count of one. The top ten constitute 3.5% to 4.5% of the sample.

The chain uses TRBV7-2 and TRBJ2-3; D gene: possibly TRBD1, on 6 matching bases. The clonotype comes from a middle-aged woman with acute or convalescent COVID-19. The sample was peripheral blood. At the DNA level, the sequence is TGTGCCAGCAGCTACCTACAGGGATCGGGCACAGATACGCAGTATTTT. This translates into CASSYLQGSGTDTQYF.